This is a list of T cell receptor beta chains from one sample in a study of beta chain features in type 1 diabetes. The protocol was immunoSEQ multiplex PCR, while the TCRdb copy is restricted to in-frame clones and leaves out a portion. The sample records under 950,000 clones, 17% being singletons. Sample: naive CD4+ T cells from blood. The receptors derive from a woman aged 18-29 years in good health. Each CDR3 is given with its conserved first and last residue. D genes are given only for firm matches.

TRBD2	TRBV19	TRBJ2-3	CASSGRVTDTQYF
-	TRBV7-2	-	CASSLRRMGESYEQYF
-	TRBV2	TRBJ2-5	CASSENASPRTGTQYF
-	TRBV2	TRBJ2-7	CASSVSGFSYEQYF
-	TRBV4-3	TRBJ2-5	CASSQEFRSETQYF
-	TRBV4-3	TRBJ2-7	CASSQGQTGVGSYEQYF
TRBD2	TRBV27	TRBJ2-7	CASSLRSSGVESYEQYF
-	TRBV11-2	TRBJ2-3	CASSLSFGDTQYF
-	TRBV6-5	TRBJ2-6	CASSYGNQAGANVLTF
-	TRBV18	TRBJ1-1	CASSPSAVLNTEAFF
TRBD2	TRBV7-2	TRBJ2-1	CASSPRTSGTRREQFF
-	TRBV25-1	TRBJ2-2	CASSSFSSPNTGELFF
TRBD1	TRBV15	TRBJ1-1	CATSTRGTGAEAFF
-	TRBV15	TRBJ2-2	CATSGAYRGELFF
TRBD1	TRBV10-3	TRBJ2-2	CAIGRGQGGELFF
TRBD2	TRBV5-4	TRBJ2-3	CASSTGTSRRTDTQYF
-	TRBV7-2	TRBJ1-1	CASRLQQNTEAFF
TRBD2	TRBV5-1	TRBJ2-5	CASSLEQGGWETQYF
TRBD1	TRBV5-1	TRBJ2-5	CASSSRVGTAETQYF
TRBD2	TRBV15	TRBJ2-1	CATSRGLAEVSYNEQFF
-	TRBV4-2	TRBJ2-1	CASSQITHASAGYNEQFF
TRBD2	TRBV15	TRBJ2-2	CATSRDSSGSRRGELFF
-	TRBV6-6	TRBJ2-7	CASSRGAGHEQYF